The rows below give T cell receptor beta chains drawn from one sample of a study of shared clonotypes between healthy human individuals. Some clones are missing from TCRdb's copy, which holds only in-frame ones; the method was immunoSEQ multiplex PCR. The table includes millions of clones, more than 80% detected once. Sequencing was carried out using naive CD4+ T cells sorted from blood. All receptors come from a man between 18 and 35 years old in good health. CDR3s include the opening cysteine and the closing phenylalanine or tryptophan. The D gene is left open where the match is weak.

d_gene | v_gene | CDR3aa
TRBD1 | TRBV4-3 | CASSTDRDYNSPLHF
TRBD1 | TRBV5-1 | CASSSGQASIAFF
- | TRBV6-5 | CASSYGGTNTEAFF
- | TRBV7-2 | CASSFLAATETQYF
TRBD2 | TRBV9 | CASNLAGGYEQYF
- | TRBV5-1 | CASSTGTGVGNQPQHF
TRBD1 | TRBV7-2 | CASSLSGGGGSPLHF
- | TRBV5-1 | CASSGGAGNTEAFF
TRBD2 | TRBV6-5 | CASSQGLDYPGTQYF
TRBD1 | TRBV5-4 | CASSADRVNTGELFF
TRBD1 | TRBV9 | CASSVAWGQGHSDTQYF
TRBD1 | TRBV6-1 | CASSDEGAAKNIQYF
- | TRBV19 | CASSTRAGTHGEKLFF
- | TRBV9 | CASSVGGVGTGELFF
- | TRBV11-2 | CASRASGGGVSYGYTF
TRBD2 | TRBV7-6 | CASSKAGSTDTQYF
- | TRBV10-3 | CATRTVNTEAFF
- | TRBV15 | CATSPVLGDGYTF
- | TRBV9 | CASSVLGNEQFF
TRBD1 | TRBV5-4 | CASSLVDRGGTEAFF
- | TRBV27 | CASSFSTGTLYF
TRBD1 | TRBV7-9 | CASSDQTGGETQYF
- | TRBV9 | CASSVGAGGTDTQYF
- | TRBV18 | CASSPPYRDPTGELFF
- | TRBV29-1 | CSVVRGSQGDTQYF
TRBD2 | TRBV6-1 | CASSEDSGLAVKAQYF
TRBD1 | TRBV25-1 | CASSGRDRGNEKLFF
TRBD2 | TRBV2 | CASSTGLAGREDTQYF
- | TRBV5-1 | CASNTRSGGDEQYF
- | TRBV11-2 | CASSSPAWGEKLFF
- | TRBV5-1 | CASSLGGPTNQETQYF
- | TRBV19 | CASSDSGQETQYF
- | TRBV4-3 | CASSQDGGDYNSPLHF
- | TRBV5-6 | CASSLQGQKLFF
- | TRBV28 | CASSDLAKNIQYF
- | TRBV10-3 | CAAGRSYEQYF
TRBD1 | TRBV6-5 | CASSWDRQGGSPLHF
- | TRBV6-5 | CASSTFGGNEKLFF
TRBD1 | TRBV19 | CASRTGGNGPYEQYF
- | TRBV28 | CASSPRERIATDTQYF
- | TRBV5-6 | CASSFVGGRHSGNTIYF
- | TRBV5-4 | CASSHQGTNTEAFF
TRBD1 | TRBV7-2 | CASSPQGTGAGSPLHF
- | TRBV10-3 | CAISGQIVYGYTF
- | TRBV5-1 | CASSWRDRTYEQYF